This T cell receptor beta chain is drawn from a study of cytomegalovirus exposure and HLA in healthy donors. This clone has just a few counts. In the PCR, 60 Vbeta and 13 Jbeta primers were used. The method was immunoSEQ multiplex PCR; TCRdb's version includes in-frame clones alone and lacks a portion of them. This table has under 250,000 clones, around four fifths appearing once. CDR3 length equals 15 residues. The V end was cut by 6 bases, the J end by 2 bases, with 16 bases between. Germline V gives CDR1 SNHLY, CDR2 FYNNEI. All the people who gave samples were healthy bone marrow donors. When sampled, the donors appeared nominally healthy, though they likely had unrecorded immune exposures.

V gene TRBV2 combines with J gene TRBJ1-1; D uncertain. This receptor was obtained from a woman aged 40 to 55 in good health and CMV-seronegative. Source material: PBMCs. CDR3 DNA sequence: TGTGCCAGCAGGGGGAGTGGCGCGGTTAACACTGAAGCTTTCTTT. It codes for CASRGSGAVNTEAFF.